The 10 T cell receptor beta chains below come from one sample, sequenced in a study of T cells in Graves' hyperthyroidism and ophthalmopathy. The CDR3 regions of TCR beta were amplified from RNA transcripts. A first-round RT-PCR of the TCR CDR3 used the HTBI primer set. One entry per CDR3 protein results from TCRdb running MiXCR on the multiplex PCR reads. The sample yields some 800,000 distinct CDR3 sequences, roughly 40% seen once. The specimen was blood. The receptor source for this set is a man younger than 30 with Graves' hyperthyroidism.

V and J are TRBV7-2 and TRBJ1-1; possible D gene TRBD1, 5 bases. The germline V and J ends were trimmed by 6 bases and 7 bases, with 18 bases remaining between them. From germline, CDR1 is SGHTA and CDR2 FQGNSA. The CDR3 length is 14 residues. The DNA of the CDR3 is TGTGCCAGCAGTTTATTCCTGGCAGGGAATGAAGCTTTCTTT. Translation: CASSLFLAGNEAFF. Together with reference TRBV7-2 and TRBJ1-1, the CDR3 gives the full variable domain: GAGVSQSPSNKVTEKGKDVELRCDPISGHTALYWYRQSLGQGLEFLIYFQGNSAPDKSGLPSDRFSAERTGGSVSTLTIQRTQQEDSAVYLCASSLFLAGNEAFFGQGTRLTVV.

This clonotype appeared a single time. The junction does not match germline at one end; this may be a read error. The V call is TRBV25-1, the J call TRBJ2-7, with D unclear. The CDR3 is 14 amino acids. CDR1 is MGHDK, CDR2 SYGVNS, per germline. CDR3 DNA sequence: TGTGCCGGCAGCCCAACCGGGCCTGGCTACGAGCAGTACTTC. It codes for CAGSPTGPGYEQYF.

The table lists this clonotype with a few counts. The chain links TRBV20-1 to TRBJ1-1; tentatively, D is TRBD1 (5 bases). Trimming removed 0 bases from V and 3 bases from J, with 11 bases in between. The CDR3 sequence is 14 residues long. CDR1 and CDR2 from the germline V gene are DFQATT and SNEGSKA (reference sequence). CDR3 region: CSARDSGYHTEAFF. The CDR3 DNA sequence: TGCAGTGCTAGAGATTCAGGGTATCACACTGAAGCTTTCTTT.

The chain has TRBV15 and TRBJ2-4; possibly TRBD2 for D (6 bases). The CDR3 loop spans 15 amino acids. Trimming cost V 0 bases and J 7 bases, with 13 bases left between them. CDR1 and CDR2 from the germline V gene are LNHNV and YYDKDF (reference sequence). The CDR3 reads CATSRDSGRGNIQYF. The CDR3 region has the DNA TGTGCCACCAGCAGAGATAGTGGCCGGGGGAACATTCAGTACTTC.

V gene TRBV20-1 combines with J gene TRBJ2-7, with 10 bases aligning to TRBD1. With V trimmed by 3 bases and J by 3 bases, 5 bases remained unmatched. Germline CDR1 reads DFQATT; CDR2 reads SNEGSKA (reference sequence). This CDR3 is built from 14 residues. CDR3 coding DNA: TGCAGTGCTAGTGACCGGGACAGGGGCTACGAGCAGTACTTC. Translated, it gives CSASDRDRGYEQYF.

V usage is TRBV10-3 and J usage is TRBJ1-2; D is unclear. Germline lookup yields CDR1 ENHRY and CDR2 SYGVKD. Trimming stripped 10 bases from V and 4 bases from J, with 19 bases between. There are 14 residues in the CDR3. CDR3 loop: CASGPLTAPYGYTF. CDR3 nucleotides: TGTGCCAGCGGGCCTTTGACTGCGCCCTATGGCTACACCTTC.

The J gene is TRBJ1-6, the V gene TRBV15, with D possibly being TRBD1 (6 bases). The CDR3 sequence is 15 residues long. The V gene's germline CDR1 is LNHNV and CDR2 YYDKDF (reference sequence). V lost 3 bases and J lost 7, with 13 bases in between. The chain's CDR3 is CATSSPQGTNSPLHF. CDR3 nucleotides: TGTGCCACCAGCAGTCCACAGGGAACCAATTCACCCCTCCACTTT. The complete variable domain, with remaining parts taken from reference TRBV15 and TRBJ1-6, reads DAMVIQNPRYQVTQFGKPVTLSCSQTLNHNVMYWYQQKSSQAPKLLFHYYDKDFNNEADTPDNFQSRRPNTSFCFLDIRSPGLGDTAMYLCATSSPQGTNSPLHFGNGTRLTVT.

This rearrangement joins TRBV10-3 to TRBJ1-2; tentatively, D is TRBD1 (5 bases). The V end was cut by 0 bases, the J end by 6 bases, with 14 bases between. CDR3 size: 15 residues. Germline CDR1 reads ENHRY; CDR2 reads SYGVKD. The CDR3 here is CAISESGQALDGYTF. CDR3 sequence (DNA): TGTGCCATCAGTGAGTCGGGGCAGGCTTTAGATGGCTACACCTTC.

This chain connects TRBV7-2 to TRBJ2-7; tentative D call: TRBD1 (6 bases). V lost 4 bases, J lost 2 bases, and 12 bases lay in between. Germline CDR1 reads SGHTA; CDR2 reads FQGNSA. There are 14 residues in the CDR3. CDR3 nucleotide sequence: TGTGCCAGCAGCTCACAGGGTGCGCCCTACGAGCAGTACTTC. It translates to CASSSQGAPYEQYF.

As regards this clonotype: A much bigger clone sits one base away, suggesting this may be a read error. The chain uses TRBV9 and TRBJ2-7, with D tentatively TRBD2 (5 bases). Per the germline V gene, CDR1 is SGDLS and CDR2 is YYNGEE. The CDR3 is made up of 15 amino acids. V lost 0 bases, J lost 4 bases, and 14 bases lay in between. CDR3 coding DNA: TGTGCCAGCAGCGTAGCTGGCGAGGGCTGGTACGAGCAGTACTTC. This gives the protein CASSVAGEGWYEQYF.